Listed below are T cell receptor beta chains from one sample, sequenced in a study of cytomegalovirus exposure and HLA in healthy donors. Generated by immunoSEQ multiplex PCR, the TCRdb table keeps only in-frame clones and is missing some. The data hold approximately 100,000 clones, with roughly 80% observed a single time. The sequencing sample was made of PBMCs. Every receptor here comes from a woman in her forties or fifties in good health and CMV-seropositive. CDR3s include the opening cysteine and the closing phenylalanine or tryptophan. The order of the fields is CDR3 length, V gene, J gene, CDR3 protein.

len: 14
v_gene: TRBV7-2
j_gene: TRBJ1-5
CDR3aa: CASSFRDGNQPQHF

len: 14
v_gene: TRBV5-1
j_gene: TRBJ1-1
CDR3aa: CASSPGGTEAEAFF

len: 14
v_gene: TRBV6-6
j_gene: TRBJ1-4
CDR3aa: CASSNRGQGEKLFF

len: 13
v_gene: TRBV9
j_gene: TRBJ1-1
CDR3aa: CASSSEVNTEAFF

len: 14
v_gene: TRBV19
j_gene: TRBJ1-5
CDR3aa: CASTPGGLDQPQHF

len: 17
v_gene: TRBV9
j_gene: TRBJ2-2
CDR3aa: CASSVTGQGLNTGELFF

len: 15
v_gene: TRBV5-1
j_gene: TRBJ1-3
CDR3aa: CASSFGRGGGNTIYF

len: 16
v_gene: TRBV4-1
j_gene: TRBJ2-1
CDR3aa: CASSPWGRSPYNEQFF

len: 15
v_gene: TRBV27
j_gene: TRBJ2-5
CDR3aa: CASSFNSGGAKTQYF

len: 15
v_gene: TRBV5-5
j_gene: TRBJ1-5
CDR3aa: CASSQGQGGGQPQHF

len: 18
v_gene: TRBV7-2
j_gene: TRBJ1-6
CDR3aa: CASSSSPRTDRGRGALHF

len: 17
v_gene: TRBV7-2
j_gene: TRBJ2-3
CDR3aa: CASSLTLAGGGSDTQYF

len: 15
v_gene: TRBV19
j_gene: TRBJ2-1
CDR3aa: CASSLGTSNYNEQFF

len: 15
v_gene: TRBV2
j_gene: TRBJ2-6
CDR3aa: CASSDGVGGANVLTF

len: 18
v_gene: TRBV2
j_gene: TRBJ2-1
CDR3aa: CASSPAGGTSGPYNEQFF

len: 14
v_gene: TRBV6-5
j_gene: TRBJ2-1
CDR3aa: CASSRGRESNEQFF

len: 16
v_gene: TRBV19
j_gene: TRBJ2-3
CDR3aa: CATSLGLAGIGDTQYF

len: 15
v_gene: TRBV19
j_gene: TRBJ1-1
CDR3aa: CAIRPREGLYTEAFF

len: 14
v_gene: TRBV5-1
j_gene: TRBJ2-2
CDR3aa: CASSPTRNTGELFF

len: 16
v_gene: TRBV4-2
j_gene: TRBJ2-3
CDR3aa: CASSPGRVGAPDTQYF

len: 12
v_gene: TRBV18
j_gene: TRBJ1-1
CDR3aa: CASSQRQAEAFF

len: 13
v_gene: TRBV19
j_gene: TRBJ2-5
CDR3aa: CASSTLGGETQYF

len: 15
v_gene: TRBV19
j_gene: TRBJ1-4
CDR3aa: CASRTDRSQGEKLFF

len: 15
v_gene: TRBV4-3
j_gene: TRBJ2-3
CDR3aa: CASSQGTGGTDTQYF

len: 13
v_gene: TRBV19
j_gene: TRBJ2-5
CDR3aa: CASKGQGLETQYF

len: 15
v_gene: TRBV7-3
j_gene: TRBJ2-2
CDR3aa: CASSLTGGSAGELFF

len: 18
v_gene: TRBV9
j_gene: TRBJ1-6
CDR3aa: CASSVGDSGTGYNSPLHF

len: 17
v_gene: TRBV27
j_gene: TRBJ2-1
CDR3aa: CASSSFRTSGGDLEQFF